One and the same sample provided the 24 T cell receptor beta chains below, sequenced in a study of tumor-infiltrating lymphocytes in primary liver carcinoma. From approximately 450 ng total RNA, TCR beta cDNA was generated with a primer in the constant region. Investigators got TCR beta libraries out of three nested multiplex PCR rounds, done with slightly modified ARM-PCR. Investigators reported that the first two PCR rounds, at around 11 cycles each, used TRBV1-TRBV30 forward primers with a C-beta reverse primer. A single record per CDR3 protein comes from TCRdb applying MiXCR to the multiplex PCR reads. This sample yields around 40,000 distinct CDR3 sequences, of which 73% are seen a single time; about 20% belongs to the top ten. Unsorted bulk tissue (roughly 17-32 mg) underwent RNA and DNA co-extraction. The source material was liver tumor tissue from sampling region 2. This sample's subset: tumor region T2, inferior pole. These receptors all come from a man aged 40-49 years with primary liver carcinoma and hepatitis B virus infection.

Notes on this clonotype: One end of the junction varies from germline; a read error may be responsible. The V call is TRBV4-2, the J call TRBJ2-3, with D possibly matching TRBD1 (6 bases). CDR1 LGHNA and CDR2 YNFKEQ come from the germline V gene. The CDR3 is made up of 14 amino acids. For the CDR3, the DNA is TGCGCCAGCAGCCAGGGTCAGGGGTCAGATACGCAGTATTTT. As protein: CASSQGQGSDTQYF.

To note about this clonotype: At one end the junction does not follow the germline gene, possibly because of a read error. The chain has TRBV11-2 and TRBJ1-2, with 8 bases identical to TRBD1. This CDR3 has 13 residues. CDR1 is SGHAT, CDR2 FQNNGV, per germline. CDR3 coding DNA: TGTGCCAGCAGCCCAGGACAGGGAAGTGGCTATACCTTC. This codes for CASSPGQGSGYTF.

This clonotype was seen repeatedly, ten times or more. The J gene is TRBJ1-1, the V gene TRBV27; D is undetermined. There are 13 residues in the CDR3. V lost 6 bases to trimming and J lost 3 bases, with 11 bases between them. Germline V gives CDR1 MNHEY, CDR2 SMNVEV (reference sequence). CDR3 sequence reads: CASSHMWDTEAFF. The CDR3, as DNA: TGTGCCAGCAGCCATATGTGGGACACTGAAGCTTTCTTT.

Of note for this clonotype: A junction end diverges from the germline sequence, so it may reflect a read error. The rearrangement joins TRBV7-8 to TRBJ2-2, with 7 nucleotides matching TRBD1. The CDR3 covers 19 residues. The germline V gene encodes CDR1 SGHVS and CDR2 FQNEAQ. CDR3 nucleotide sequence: TGTGCCAGCATTCGACCCCGACAGGGAACGGTAGGATTCACCGGGGAACTGTGTTTT. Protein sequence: CASIRPRQGTVGFTGELCF. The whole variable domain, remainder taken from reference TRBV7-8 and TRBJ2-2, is GAGVSQSPRYKVAKRGQDVALRCDPISGHVSLFWYQQALGQGPEFLTYFQNEAQLDKSGLPSDRFFAERPEGSVSTLKIQRTQQEDSAVYLCASIRPRQGTVGFTGELCFGEGSRLTVL.

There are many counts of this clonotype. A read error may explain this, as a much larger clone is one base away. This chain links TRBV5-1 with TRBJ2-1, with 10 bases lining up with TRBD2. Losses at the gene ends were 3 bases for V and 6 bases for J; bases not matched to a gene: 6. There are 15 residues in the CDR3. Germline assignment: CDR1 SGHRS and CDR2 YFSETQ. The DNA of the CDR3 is TGCGCCAGCAGCTCTCCAGCGGGAGGGCCCAATGAGCAGTTCTTC. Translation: CASSSPAGGPNEQFF.

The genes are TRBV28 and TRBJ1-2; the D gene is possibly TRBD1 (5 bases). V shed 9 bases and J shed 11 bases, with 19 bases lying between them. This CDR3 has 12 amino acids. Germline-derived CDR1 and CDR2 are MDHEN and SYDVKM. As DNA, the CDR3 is TGTGCCAGAAGTGGGAGGGGTTTTGGTTACACCTTC. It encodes CARSGRGFGYTF.

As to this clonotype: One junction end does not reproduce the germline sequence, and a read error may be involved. The DNA of the CDR3 is TGTGCCAGTAGTTTGATGGATAGGAACACTGAAGCTTTCTTT. Its protein product is CASSLMDRNTEAFF. The chain is built from TRBV12-3 or TRBV12-4 and TRBJ1-1; D gene ambiguous. The length of the CDR3 is 14 residues.

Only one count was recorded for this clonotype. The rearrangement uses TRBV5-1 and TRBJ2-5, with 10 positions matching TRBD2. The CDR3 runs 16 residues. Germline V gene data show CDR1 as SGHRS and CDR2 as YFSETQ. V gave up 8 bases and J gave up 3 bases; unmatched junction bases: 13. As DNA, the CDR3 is TGCGCCAGAAGCCAAAACGTCCTAGCGGGAGAAGAGACCCAGTACTTC. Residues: CARSQNVLAGEETQYF.

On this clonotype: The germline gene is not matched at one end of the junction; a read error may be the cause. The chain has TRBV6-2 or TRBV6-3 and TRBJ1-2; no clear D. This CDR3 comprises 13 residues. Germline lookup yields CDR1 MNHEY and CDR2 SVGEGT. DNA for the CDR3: TGTGCCAGCAGTTACGAGTCCCAGGCCGGCTACACTTTC. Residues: CASSYESQAGYTF.

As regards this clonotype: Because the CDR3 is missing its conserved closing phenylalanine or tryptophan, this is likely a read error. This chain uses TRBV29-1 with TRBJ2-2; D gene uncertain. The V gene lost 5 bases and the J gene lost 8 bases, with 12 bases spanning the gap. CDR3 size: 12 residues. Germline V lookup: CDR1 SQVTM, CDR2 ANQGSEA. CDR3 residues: CSVLAGTGELFH. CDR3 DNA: TGCAGCGTTTTGGCAGGTACAGGGGAGCTGTTTCAT.

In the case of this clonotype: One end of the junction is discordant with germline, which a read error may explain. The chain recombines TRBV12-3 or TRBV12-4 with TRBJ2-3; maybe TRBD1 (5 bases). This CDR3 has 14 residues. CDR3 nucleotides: TGTGCCAGGAGAAGGGGAACAGTCACAGATACGCAATATTTT. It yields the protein CARRRGTVTDTQYF.

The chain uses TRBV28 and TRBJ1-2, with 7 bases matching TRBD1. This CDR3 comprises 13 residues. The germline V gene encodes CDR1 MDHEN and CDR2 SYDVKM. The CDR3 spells CVSSPAGQHGYTF. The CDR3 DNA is TGTGTTAGCAGCCCGGCGGGACAGCATGGCTACACCTTC.

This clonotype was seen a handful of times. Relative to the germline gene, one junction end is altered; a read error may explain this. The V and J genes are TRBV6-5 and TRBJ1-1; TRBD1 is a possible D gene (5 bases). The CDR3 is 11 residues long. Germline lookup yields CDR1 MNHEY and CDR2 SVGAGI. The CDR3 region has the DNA TGTGCCAGCACATCAGGGACCGAAGTTTTCTTT. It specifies CASTSGTEVFF.

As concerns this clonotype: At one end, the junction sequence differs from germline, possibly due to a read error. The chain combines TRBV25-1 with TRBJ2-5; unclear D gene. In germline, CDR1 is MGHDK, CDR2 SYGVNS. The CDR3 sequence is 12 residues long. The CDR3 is CGSSLNSEAQCF. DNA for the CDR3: TGTGGCAGCAGTCTAAACTCAGAGGCCCAGTGCTTC.

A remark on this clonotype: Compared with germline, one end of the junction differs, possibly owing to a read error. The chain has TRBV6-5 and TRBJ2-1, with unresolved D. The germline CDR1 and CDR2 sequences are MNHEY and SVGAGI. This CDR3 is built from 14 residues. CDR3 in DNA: TGTGCCAGCAGTCGAATTGCGGATTACAATGAGCAGTCCTTC. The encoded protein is CASSRIADYNEQSF.

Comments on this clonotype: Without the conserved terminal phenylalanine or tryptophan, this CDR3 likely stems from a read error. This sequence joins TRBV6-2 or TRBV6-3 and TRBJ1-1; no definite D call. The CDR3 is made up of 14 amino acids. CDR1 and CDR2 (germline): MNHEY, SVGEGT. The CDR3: CASSYSTRVTAAFV. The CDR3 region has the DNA TGTGCCAGCAGTTACTCGACACGGGTCACTGCAGCTTTCGTT.

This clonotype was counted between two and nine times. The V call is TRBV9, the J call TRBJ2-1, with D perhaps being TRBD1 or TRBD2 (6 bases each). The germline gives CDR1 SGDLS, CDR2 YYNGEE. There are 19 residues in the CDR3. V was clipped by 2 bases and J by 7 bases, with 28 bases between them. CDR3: CASSVRDTGTLRTTNEQFF. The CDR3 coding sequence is TGTGCCAGCAGCGTCCGGGACACCGGGACCCTAAGGACTACGAATGAGCAGTTCTTC.

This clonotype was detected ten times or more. The chain's CDR3 is CAISVPQLADGYTF. The CDR3 coding sequence is TGTGCCATCAGTGTGCCCCAATTGGCGGATGGCTACACCTTC. The chain couples TRBV10-3 to TRBJ1-2; D remains unclear. Trimming took 4 bases from V and 6 from J, leaving 15 bases between them. Germline-derived CDR1 and CDR2 are ENHRY and SYGVKD. The CDR3 has 14 residues.

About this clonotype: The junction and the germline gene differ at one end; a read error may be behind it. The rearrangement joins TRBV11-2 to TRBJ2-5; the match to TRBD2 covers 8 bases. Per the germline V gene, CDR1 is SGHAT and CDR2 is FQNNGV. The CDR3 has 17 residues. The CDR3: CASSLRLARDSTETQYF. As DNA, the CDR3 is TGTGCCAGCAGCTTAAGACTAGCGCGCGACTCGACCGAGACCCAGTACTTT.

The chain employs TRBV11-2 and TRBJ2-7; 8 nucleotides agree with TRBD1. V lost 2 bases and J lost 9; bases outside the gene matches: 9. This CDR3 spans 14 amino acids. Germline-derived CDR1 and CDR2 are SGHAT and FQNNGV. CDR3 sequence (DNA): TGTGCCAGCAGCTTATGCCCCGACAGGGGAGGGCAGTACTTC. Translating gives CASSLCPDRGGQYF.

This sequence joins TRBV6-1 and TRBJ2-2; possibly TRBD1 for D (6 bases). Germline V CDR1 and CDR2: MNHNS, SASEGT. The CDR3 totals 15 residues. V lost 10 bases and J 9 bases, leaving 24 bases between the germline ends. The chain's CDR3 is CANRDLGGVTRELFF. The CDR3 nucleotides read TGTGCCAACAGGGATTTGGGCGGCGTAACCCGGGAGCTGTTTTTT.

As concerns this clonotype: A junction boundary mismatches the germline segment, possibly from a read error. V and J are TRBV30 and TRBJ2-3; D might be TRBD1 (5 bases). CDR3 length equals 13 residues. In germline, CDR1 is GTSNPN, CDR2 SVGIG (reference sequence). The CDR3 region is CAWSREDGDMLYF. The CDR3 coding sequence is TGCGCCTGGAGCAGGGAAGACGGAGATATGCTGTATTTT.

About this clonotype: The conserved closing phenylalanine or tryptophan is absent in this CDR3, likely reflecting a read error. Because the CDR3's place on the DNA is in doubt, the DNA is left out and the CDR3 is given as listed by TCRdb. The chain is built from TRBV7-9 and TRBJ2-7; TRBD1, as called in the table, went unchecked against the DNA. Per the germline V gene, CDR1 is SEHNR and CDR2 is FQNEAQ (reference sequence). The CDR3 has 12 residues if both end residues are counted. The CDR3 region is CASSQGQSEQCL.

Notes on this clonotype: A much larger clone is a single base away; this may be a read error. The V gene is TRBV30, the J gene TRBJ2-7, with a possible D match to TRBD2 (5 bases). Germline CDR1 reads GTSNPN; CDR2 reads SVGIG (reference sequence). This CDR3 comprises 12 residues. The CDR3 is CAWSGGGYGQYF. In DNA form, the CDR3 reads TGTGCCTGGAGTGGCGGAGGTTACGGGCAGTACTTC.